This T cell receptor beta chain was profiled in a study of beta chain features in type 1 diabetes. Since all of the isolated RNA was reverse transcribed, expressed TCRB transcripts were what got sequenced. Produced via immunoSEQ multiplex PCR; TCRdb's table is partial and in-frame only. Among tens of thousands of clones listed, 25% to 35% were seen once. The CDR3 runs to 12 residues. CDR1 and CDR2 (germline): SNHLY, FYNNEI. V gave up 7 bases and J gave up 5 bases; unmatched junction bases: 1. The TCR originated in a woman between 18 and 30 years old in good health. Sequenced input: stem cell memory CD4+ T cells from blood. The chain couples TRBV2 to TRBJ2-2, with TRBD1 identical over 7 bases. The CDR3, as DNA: TGTGCCAGCAACAGGGGAACCGGGGAGCTGTTTTTT. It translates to CASNRGTGELFF. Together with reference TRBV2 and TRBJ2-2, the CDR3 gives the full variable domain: EPEVTQTPSHQVTQMGQEVILRCVPISNHLYFYWYRQILGQKVEFLVSFYNNEISEKSEIFDDQFSVERPDGSNFTLKIRSTKLEDSAMYFCASNRGTGELFFGEGSRLTVL.